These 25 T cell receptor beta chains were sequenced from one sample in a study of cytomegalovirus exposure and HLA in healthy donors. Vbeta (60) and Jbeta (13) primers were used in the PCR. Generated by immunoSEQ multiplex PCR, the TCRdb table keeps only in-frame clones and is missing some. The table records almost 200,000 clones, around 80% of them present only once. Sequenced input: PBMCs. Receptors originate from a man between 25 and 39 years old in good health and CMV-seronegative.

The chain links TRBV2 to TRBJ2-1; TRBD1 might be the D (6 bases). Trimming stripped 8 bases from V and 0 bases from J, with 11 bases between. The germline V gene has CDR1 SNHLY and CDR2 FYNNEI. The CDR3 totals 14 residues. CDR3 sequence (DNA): TGTGCCAGCGATGACAGGAGCTCCTACAATGAGCAGTTCTTC. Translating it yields CASDDRSSYNEQFF.

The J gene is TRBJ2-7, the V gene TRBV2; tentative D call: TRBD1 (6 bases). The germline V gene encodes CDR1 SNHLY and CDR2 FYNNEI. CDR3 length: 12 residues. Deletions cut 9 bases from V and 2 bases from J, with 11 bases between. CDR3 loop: CASGDTAYEQYF. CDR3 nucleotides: TGTGCCAGTGGGGACACCGCCTACGAGCAGTACTTC.

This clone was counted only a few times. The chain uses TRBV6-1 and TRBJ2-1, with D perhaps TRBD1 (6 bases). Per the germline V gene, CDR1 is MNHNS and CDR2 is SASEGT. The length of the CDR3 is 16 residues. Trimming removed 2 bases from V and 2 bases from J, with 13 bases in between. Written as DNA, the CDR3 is TGTGCCAGCAGTGAAAGTATGAGACAGGCCTACAATGAGCAGTTCTTC. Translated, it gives CASSESMRQAYNEQFF.

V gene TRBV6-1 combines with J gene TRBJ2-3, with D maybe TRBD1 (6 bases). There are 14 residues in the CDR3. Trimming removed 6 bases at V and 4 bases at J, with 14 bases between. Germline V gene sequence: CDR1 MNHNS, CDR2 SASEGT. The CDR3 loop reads CASSRTVSADTQYF. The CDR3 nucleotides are TGTGCCAGCAGCAGGACAGTTAGCGCAGATACGCAGTATTTT.

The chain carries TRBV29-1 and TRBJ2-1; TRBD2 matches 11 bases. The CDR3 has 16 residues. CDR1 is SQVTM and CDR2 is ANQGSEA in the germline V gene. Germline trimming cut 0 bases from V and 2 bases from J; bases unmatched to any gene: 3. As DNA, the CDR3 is TGCAGCGTTGAAGAACTAGCGGGAGTACCCTACAATGAGCAGTTCTTC. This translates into CSVEELAGVPYNEQFF.

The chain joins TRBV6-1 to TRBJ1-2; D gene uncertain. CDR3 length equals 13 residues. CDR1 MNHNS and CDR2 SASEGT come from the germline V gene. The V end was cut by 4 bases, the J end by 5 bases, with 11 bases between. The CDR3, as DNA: TGTGCCAGCAGTGTCACAGAGATTTATGGCTACACCTTC. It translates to CASSVTEIYGYTF.

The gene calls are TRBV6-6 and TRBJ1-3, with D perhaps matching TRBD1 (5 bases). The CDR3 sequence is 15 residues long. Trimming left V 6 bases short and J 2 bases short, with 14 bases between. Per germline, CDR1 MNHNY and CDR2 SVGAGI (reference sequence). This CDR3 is CASSFDRHTGNTIYF. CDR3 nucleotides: TGTGCCAGCAGCTTCGACAGACATACTGGAAACACCATATATTTT.

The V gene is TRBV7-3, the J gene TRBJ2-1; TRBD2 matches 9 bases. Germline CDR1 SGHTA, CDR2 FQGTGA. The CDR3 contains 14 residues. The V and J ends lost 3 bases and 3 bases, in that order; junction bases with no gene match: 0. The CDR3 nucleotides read TGTGCCAGCAGCTTTAGCGGGGGCTACAATGAGCAGTTCTTC. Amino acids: CASSFSGGYNEQFF.

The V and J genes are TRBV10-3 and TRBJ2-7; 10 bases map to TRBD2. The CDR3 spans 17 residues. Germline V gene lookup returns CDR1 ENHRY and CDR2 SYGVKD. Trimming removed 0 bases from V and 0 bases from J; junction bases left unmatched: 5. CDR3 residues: CAISESTSGYDSYEQYF. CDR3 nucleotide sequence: TGTGCCATCAGTGAGTCGACTAGCGGGTATGACTCCTACGAGCAGTACTTC.

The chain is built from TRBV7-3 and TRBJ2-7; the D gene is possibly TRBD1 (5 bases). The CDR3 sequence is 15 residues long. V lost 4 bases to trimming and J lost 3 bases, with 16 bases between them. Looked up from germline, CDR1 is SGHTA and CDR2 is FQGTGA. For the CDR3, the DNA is TGTGCCAGCAGCTCCGCCCAGGACAACGACTACGAGCAGTACTTC. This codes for CASSSAQDNDYEQYF.

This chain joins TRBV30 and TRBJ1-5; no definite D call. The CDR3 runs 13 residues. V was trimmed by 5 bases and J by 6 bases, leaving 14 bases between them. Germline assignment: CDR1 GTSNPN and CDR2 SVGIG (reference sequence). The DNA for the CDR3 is TGTGCCTGGGAGCTCGGTAATGGTCAGCCCCAGCATTTT. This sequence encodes CAWELGNGQPQHF. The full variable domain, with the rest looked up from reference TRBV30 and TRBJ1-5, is SQTIHQWPATLVQPVGSPLSLECTVEGTSNPNLYWYRQAAGRGLQLLFYSVGIGQISSEVPQNLSASRPQDRQFILSSKKLLLSDSGFYLCAWELGNGQPQHFGDGTRLSIL.

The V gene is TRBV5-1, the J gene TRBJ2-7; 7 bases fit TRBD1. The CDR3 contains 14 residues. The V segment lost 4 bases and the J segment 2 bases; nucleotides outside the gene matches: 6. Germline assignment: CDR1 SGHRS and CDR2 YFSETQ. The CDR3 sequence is CASSHGTATYEQYF. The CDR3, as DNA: TGCGCCAGCAGCCATGGGACAGCGACCTACGAGCAGTACTTC.

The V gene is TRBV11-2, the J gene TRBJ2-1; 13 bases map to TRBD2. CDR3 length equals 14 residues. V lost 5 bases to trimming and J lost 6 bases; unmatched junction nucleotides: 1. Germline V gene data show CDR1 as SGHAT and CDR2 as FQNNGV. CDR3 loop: CASSGTSGINEQFF. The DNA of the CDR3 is TGTGCCAGCAGCGGGACTAGCGGGATCAATGAGCAGTTCTTC.

As DNA, the CDR3 is TGTGCCAGCACAGGACAGGGGTTGAGCGGCTACACCTTC. This translates into CASTGQGLSGYTF. The chain combines TRBV7-9 with TRBJ1-2; 9 bases fit TRBD1. V shed 7 bases and J 8 bases; nucleotides not matched to a gene: 8. This CDR3 spans 13 amino acids. Germline V lookup: CDR1 SEHNR, CDR2 FQNEAQ (reference sequence).

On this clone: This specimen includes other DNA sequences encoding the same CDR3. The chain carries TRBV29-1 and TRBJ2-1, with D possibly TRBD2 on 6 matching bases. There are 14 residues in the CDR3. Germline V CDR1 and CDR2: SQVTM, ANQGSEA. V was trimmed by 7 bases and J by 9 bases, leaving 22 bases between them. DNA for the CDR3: TGCAGCGGGAGGGTGACTCCCGCCGGCGGTGAGCAGTTCTTC. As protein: CSGRVTPAGGEQFF.

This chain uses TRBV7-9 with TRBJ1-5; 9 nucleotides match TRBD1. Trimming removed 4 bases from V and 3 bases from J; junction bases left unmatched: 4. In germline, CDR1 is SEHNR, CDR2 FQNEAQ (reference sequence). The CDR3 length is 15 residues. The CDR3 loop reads CASSSGTGYNQPQHF. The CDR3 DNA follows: TGTGCCAGCAGCTCCGGGACAGGGTACAATCAGCCCCAGCATTTT.

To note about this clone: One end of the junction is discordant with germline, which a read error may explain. In DNA form, the CDR3 reads TGTTCCAGCAGCTCTAACTTGGGCCTGTCCTACGAGCAGTACTTC. Protein product: CSSSSNLGLSYEQYF. This rearrangement joins TRBV7-9 to TRBJ2-7; D not resolved. Germline V lookup: CDR1 SEHNR, CDR2 FQNEAQ (reference sequence). This CDR3 is 15 amino acids long.

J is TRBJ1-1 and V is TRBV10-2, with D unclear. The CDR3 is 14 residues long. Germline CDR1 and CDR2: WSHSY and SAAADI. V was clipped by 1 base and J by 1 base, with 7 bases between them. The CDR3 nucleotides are TGCGCCAGCAGTGAGTACGGTGCGAACACTGAAGCTTTCTTT. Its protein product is CASSEYGANTEAFF.

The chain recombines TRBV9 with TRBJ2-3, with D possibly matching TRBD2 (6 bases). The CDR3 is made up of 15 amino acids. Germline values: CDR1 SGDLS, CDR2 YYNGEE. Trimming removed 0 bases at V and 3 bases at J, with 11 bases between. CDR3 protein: CASSVAGTWTDTQYF. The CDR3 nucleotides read TGTGCCAGCAGCGTAGCCGGGACTTGGACAGATACGCAGTATTTT.

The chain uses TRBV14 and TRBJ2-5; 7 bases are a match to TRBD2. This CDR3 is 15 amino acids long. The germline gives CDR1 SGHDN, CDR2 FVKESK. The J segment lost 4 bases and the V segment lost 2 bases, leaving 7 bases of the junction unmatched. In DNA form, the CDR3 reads TGTGCCAGCAGCCAAATACGGGGACTAAGAGAGACCCAGTACTTC. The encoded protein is CASSQIRGLRETQYF.

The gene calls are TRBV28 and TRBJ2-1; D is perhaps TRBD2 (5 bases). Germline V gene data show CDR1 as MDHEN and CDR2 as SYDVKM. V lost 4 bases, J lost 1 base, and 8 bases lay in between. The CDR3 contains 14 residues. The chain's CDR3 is CASSSSGSYNEQFF. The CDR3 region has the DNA TGTGCCAGCAGTTCCAGCGGTTCCTACAATGAGCAGTTCTTC.

CDR3 bases: TGCAGCGTTCTGGGGGGTTCCTACAATGAGCAGTTCTTC. Encoded protein: CSVLGGSYNEQFF. The chain employs TRBV29-1 and TRBJ2-1; D is perhaps TRBD2 (6 bases). V was clipped by 5 bases and J by 1 base, with 9 bases between them. This CDR3 is 13 amino acids long. Germline assignment: CDR1 SQVTM and CDR2 ANQGSEA.

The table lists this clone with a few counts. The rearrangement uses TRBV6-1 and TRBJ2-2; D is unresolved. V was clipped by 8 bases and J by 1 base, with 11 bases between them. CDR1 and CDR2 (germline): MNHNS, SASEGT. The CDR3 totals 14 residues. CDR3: CASSVQLNTGELFF. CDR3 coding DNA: TGTGCCAGCTCGGTACAGCTGAACACCGGGGAGCTGTTTTTT.

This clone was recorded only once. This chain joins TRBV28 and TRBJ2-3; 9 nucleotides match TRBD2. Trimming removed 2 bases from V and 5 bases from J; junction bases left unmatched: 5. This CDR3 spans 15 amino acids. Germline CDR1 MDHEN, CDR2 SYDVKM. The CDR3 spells CASSLIAGGGDTQYF. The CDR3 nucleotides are TGTGCCAGCAGTTTAATTGCGGGAGGGGGAGATACGCAGTATTTT.

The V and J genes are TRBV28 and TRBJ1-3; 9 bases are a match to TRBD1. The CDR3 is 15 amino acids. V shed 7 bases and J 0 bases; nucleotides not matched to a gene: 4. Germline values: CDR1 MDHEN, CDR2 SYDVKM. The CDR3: CASIGQGISGNTIYF. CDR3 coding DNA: TGTGCCAGCATAGGACAGGGGATCTCTGGAAACACCATATATTTT.